This TCR beta chain was observed in a study of T cell responses to AZD1222 COVID-19 vaccine. Study-level points and caveats: Sampled repertoires all dated from after the peak T cell response.

Sequencing was performed with immunoSEQ multiplex PCR; in TCRdb, only in-frame clones are kept and a portion is missing. The data show about 150,000 clones, approximately 83% seen once. This clone was counted only a few times. Antigen unknown. Trimming removed 9 bases from V and 7 bases from J, with 15 bases in between. Germline V lookup: CDR1 KGHDR, CDR2 SFDVKD. The CDR3 extends over 13 amino acids. The sequence derives from an adult in good health. The specimen was peripheral blood, collected on day 0 of AZD1222 vaccination. The V and J genes are TRBV24-1 and TRBJ2-1; D not certain. The CDR3 sequence is CATRRVAGNEQFF. The CDR3 coding sequence is TGTGCCACCCGACGGGTAGCCGGGAATGAGCAGTTCTTC.